This T cell receptor beta chain was recorded in a study of beta chain features in type 1 diabetes. Study-level points and caveats: Healthy donors had naive, central memory and Treg TCRB repertoires that appeared less similar than those seen among patients. In type 1 diabetes patients, VDJ junctions had fewer insertions; deletions at these junctions were more frequent.

V gave up 4 bases and J gave up 1 base, with 5 bases separating them. This CDR3 is built from 14 residues. Germline V gene data show CDR1 as ENHRY and CDR2 as SYGVKD. In this sample, this clone turned up many times. Its antigen is still unknown. Investigators reverse transcribed all isolated RNA, so they sequenced expressed TCRB transcripts. The protocol was immunoSEQ multiplex PCR, while the TCRdb copy is restricted to in-frame clones and leaves out a portion. The profile covers some 270,000 clones, with about 8.5% appearing a single time and about 0.93% taken by the ten largest. This sequence originates from a young woman in good health. This chain uses TRBV10-3 with TRBJ2-6; D perhaps matches TRBD1 (5 bases). The sample was central memory CD4+ T cells from blood. This CDR3 is CAISAGSGANVLTF. As DNA, the CDR3 is TGTGCCATCAGTGCAGGGTCTGGGGCCAACGTCCTGACTTTC.